One T cell receptor (beta chain) is described in this entry. The specificity of this receptor is unknown. No much larger clonotype is one base removed from it; base qualities were not supplied. The time point label, read with the paper, signifies: about 28 days (+/-7) after the second vaccine dose. Because spike-specific TCR depth and breadth did not differ between the two schedules, AZD1222 recipients who got a second dose at roughly 4 weeks were pooled with those who got a second dose at roughly 12 weeks. Samples from vaccinated people were obtained from the UK trials COV001 and COV002, which included a single-blind randomized controlled phase 2/3 trial of AZD1222 (ChAdOx1 nCoV-19) in healthy adults. For TCRbeta chain sequencing, PBMC samples were collected from trial participants at day 0 and at day 28 after the second dose. The CDR3 regions of human TCRbeta chains were analyzed by immunosequencing. On the study's bioinformatics: Repertoire TCRs were matched against a reference library of SARS-CoV-2-specific TCRs generated with the MIRA antigen-specificity platform. Breadth was defined as the fraction of unique TCRs that were SARS-CoV-2-associated, and depth was defined as the fraction of total T cells that were SARS-CoV-2-associated. Using the MIRA data, each spike-specific TCR was mapped to the spike region that the TCR reacts to and placed in a CD4 or CD8 class. Log10-transformed breadth and depth values were compared by one-way ANOVA with Sidak's multiple comparisons tests. Entries here come from immuneACCESS through TCRdb and include only in-frame sequences with V and J called. Some clones fail to appear in such tables; in the studies checked, an unresolved V gene covers under half of the shortfall, and the cause of the remainder is unknown. From that table come the V and J calls and clone size; the DNA was used to work out D and trimming. This sample is represented by just under 80,000 clones; 80% to 95% of them were singletons. Of the sample, 4% to 5.5% falls within the top ten clones.

This sample was included in a study of T cell responses to AZD1222 COVID-19 vaccine (dated by TCRdb to about 2021). For the wider study: TCR sequencing covered fewer than 250 trial participants: 207 given two doses of AZD1222 and 26 given two doses of MenACWY control vaccine. Trial participants were enrolled by age into 18-55, 56-69 and 70-plus year subgroups, with roughly 160, 29 and 62 TCR-sequenced participants respectively.

V is reduced by 0 bases and J by 8 bases, leaving a spacing of 4 bases between them. The CDR3 goes from the cysteine to the phenylalanine over 10 residues. The read is trimmed to its CDR3 DNA, 30 bases read in frame from base 1. CDR1 and CDR2, looked up from the germline V gene (reference sequence), are DFQATT and SNEGSKA. The paper as a whole reports these results and caveats: Participants were mostly white British, with more females than males. The authors suggested clonal diversity may have been underestimated. Epitopes outside the regions mutated in the B.1.351 and B.1.1.7 variants were reportedly recognized by nearly half of the unique spike-specific TCRs. After two AZD1222 doses, spike-specific TCR breadth and depth were significantly higher than at day 0 and than in MenACWY recipients. Vaccine-associated CD4 TCRs spanned the whole spike protein, with dominant responses in regions 160-218 and 743-854. No day 14 peak-response samples were available, so repertoires were characterized only after the peak T cell response. Conclusions about previously exposed vaccinees are limited, since just a handful of AZD1222 recipients were seropositive for SARS-CoV-2 at baseline. In the small 56-69-year group, the increase in depth fell short of significance, most likely because of low power.

The receptor was derived from an adult who received the AZD1222 COVID-19 vaccine. Here the sequenced sample was peripheral blood, taken 28 days after the second AZD1222 dose. The chain is assembled from TRBV20-1 and TRBJ1-1; the D gene is unclear. The CDR3 protein is CSARDPEAFF. The DNA sequence is given as TGCAGTGCTAGAGATCCCGAAGCTTTCTTT.